Below are 21 T cell receptor beta chains sequenced from a single sample in a study of cytomegalovirus exposure and HLA in healthy donors. The PCR was carried out with 60 Vbeta primers and 13 Jbeta primers. Using immunoSEQ multiplex PCR, the repertoire was profiled, and TCRdb retains in-frame clones only, with some absent. Found here are some 250,000 clones, 81% of them singletons; the top ten hold 8%. The sequenced sample consisted of PBMCs. These receptors all stem from a woman aged 55 to 70 in good health and CMV-seropositive.

This clone has more than one count but fewer than ten. The chain carries TRBV5-4 and TRBJ2-1; TRBD2 matches 12 bases. Germline V gives CDR1 SGHNT, CDR2 YYREEE (reference sequence). The V segment lost 4 bases and the J segment 9 bases; nucleotides outside the gene matches: 11. The length of the CDR3 is 16 residues. CDR3 protein: CASSLLTSGRFGEQFF. CDR3 nucleotides: TGTGCCAGCAGCCTTCTGACTAGCGGGAGATTTGGTGAGCAGTTCTTC.

The J gene is TRBJ2-1, the V gene TRBV11-3, with 12 bases lining up with TRBD2. With 8 bases clipped from V and 3 bases from J, the junction kept 5 bases outside the gene matches. The CDR3 length is 15 residues. Germline loops: CDR1 SGHNT, CDR2 YENEEA. Here the CDR3 DNA reads TGTGCCAGCTCCCTAGCGGGAGGGGGCTACAATGAGCAGTTCTTC. Translated, it gives CASSLAGGGYNEQFF.

The chain is built from TRBV7-3 and TRBJ2-7, with 15 nucleotides matching TRBD2. The germline gives CDR1 SGHTA, CDR2 FQGTGA. This CDR3 is 15 amino acids long. J lost 6 bases, V lost 6 bases, and 6 bases had no gene match. The CDR3 nucleotides read TGTGCCAGCAGTCCTGGACTAGCGGGAGGGTTCGAGCAGTACTTC. Amino acid sequence: CASSPGLAGGFEQYF.

V usage is TRBV10-3 and J usage is TRBJ2-3; 8 positions agree with TRBD2. This CDR3 comprises 15 residues. Losses at the gene ends were 10 bases for V and 2 bases for J; bases not matched to a gene: 11. CDR1 and CDR2 (germline): ENHRY, SYGVKD. CDR3 loop: CATTSATYNTDTQYF. The DNA for the CDR3 is TGTGCCACGACTAGCGCCACTTATAACACAGATACGCAGTATTTT.

As DNA, the CDR3 is TGTGCCAGCTCACCATTCACAGGGGCACTAAACACCGGGGAGCTGTTTTTT. It encodes CASSPFTGALNTGELFF. V usage is TRBV18 and J usage is TRBJ2-2; the match to TRBD1 covers 7 bases. The J segment lost 2 bases and the V segment lost 2 bases, leaving 8 bases of the junction unmatched. CDR3 length: 17 residues. Germline V lookup: CDR1 KGHSH, CDR2 LQKENI.

The V gene is TRBV9, the J gene TRBJ2-3; possible D gene TRBD1, 5 bases. Germline V lookup: CDR1 SGDLS, CDR2 YYNGEE. V was clipped by 3 bases and J by 8 bases, with 10 bases between them. The CDR3 is made up of 12 amino acids. The CDR3 DNA reads as TGTGCCAGCAGCGGGCAGGGTACTACGCAGTATTTT. It translates to CASSGQGTTQYF.

The rearrangement links TRBV27 to TRBJ2-7, with 8 bases fitting TRBD2. This CDR3 comprises 15 residues. Germline V CDR1 and CDR2: MNHEY, SMNVEV (reference sequence). The V gene end was trimmed by 3 bases and the J gene end by 0 bases; junction bases not matched to a gene: 4. As DNA, the CDR3 is TGTGCCAGCAGTTTGTTTAGCGGGGCCTCCTACGAGCAGTACTTC. Translating it yields CASSLFSGASYEQYF.

V is TRBV6-1 and J is TRBJ1-5; TRBD1 agrees at 9 bases. V dropped 8 bases and J dropped 3; count of bases not matched to a gene: 2. CDR3 length: 13 residues. In germline, CDR1 is MNHNS, CDR2 SASEGT. CDR3 in DNA: TGTGCCAGCCGGGACAGGGTCAATCAGCCCCAGCATTTT. Protein: CASRDRVNQPQHF.

The chain uses TRBV6-1 and TRBJ2-7; 9 nucleotides line up with TRBD1. Germline loops: CDR1 MNHNS, CDR2 SASEGT. The CDR3 runs to 14 residues. J lost 5 bases, V lost 7 bases, and 9 bases had no gene match. The CDR3 nucleotides read TGTGCCAGCAACGACAGGGGGGCGGTCGACGAGCAGTACTTC. Translation: CASNDRGAVDEQYF.

V usage is TRBV27 and J usage is TRBJ2-7; D call uncertain. The V end was cut by 4 bases, the J end by 0 bases, with 7 bases between. The CDR3 loop spans 13 amino acids. Germline V CDR1 and CDR2: MNHEY, SMNVEV (reference sequence). Written as DNA, the CDR3 is TGTGCCAGCAGTTCTCTCCGCTCCTACGAGCAGTACTTC. This encodes CASSSLRSYEQYF.

This clone was counted once. The chain combines TRBV11-2 with TRBJ2-7, with TRBD2 matching over 14 bases. Germline values: CDR1 SGHAT, CDR2 FQNNGV. The CDR3 runs to 17 residues. V shed 1 base and J 2 bases; nucleotides not matched to a gene: 4. In nucleotides, the CDR3 is TGTGCCAGCAGCTTAGGACTAGCGGGAGGGCCGACCTACGAGCAGTACTTC. This sequence encodes CASSLGLAGGPTYEQYF.

The rearrangement links TRBV4-1 to TRBJ1-3; D perhaps matches TRBD1 (6 bases). The germline gives CDR1 MGHRA, CDR2 YSYEKL. The CDR3 totals 15 residues. Trimming stripped 4 bases from V and 0 bases from J, with 10 bases between. The CDR3 protein is CASSPRTASGNTIYF. The DNA of the CDR3 is TGCGCCAGCAGCCCTAGGACAGCCTCTGGAAACACCATATATTTT.

Only one count was recorded for this clone. V and J are TRBV11-2 and TRBJ2-3; 7 bases fit TRBD2. CDR3 length: 16 residues. After removal of 6 bases from V and 4 bases from J, the junction contained 13 bases not matched to a gene. CDR1 is SGHAT and CDR2 is FQNNGV in the germline V gene. The CDR3 protein is CASRTLAEPRPDTQYF. The CDR3 DNA is TGTGCCAGCAGGACTCTAGCGGAGCCCAGGCCAGATACGCAGTATTTT.

The chain joins TRBV28 to TRBJ1-2; TRBD1 aligns across 8 bases. This CDR3 contains 17 residues. Germline loops: CDR1 MDHEN, CDR2 SYDVKM. The junction had 16 bases not matched to a gene; V was cut back by 4 bases and J by 6 bases. CDR3 loop: CASSSPGQDIQLNGYTF. The CDR3 nucleotides read TGTGCCAGCAGTTCACCGGGACAGGATATCCAACTCAATGGCTACACCTTC.

The rearrangement joins TRBV7-9 to TRBJ1-1; D is possibly TRBD1 (5 bases). Per germline, CDR1 SEHNR and CDR2 FQNEAQ (reference sequence). This CDR3 is 14 amino acids long. V was shortened by 5 bases and J by 0 bases, with 10 bases between the two germline ends. The CDR3 spells CASSATAMNTEAFF. The DNA for the CDR3 is TGTGCCAGCAGCGCGACAGCGATGAACACTGAAGCTTTCTTT.

The J gene is TRBJ2-3, the V gene TRBV19, with D possibly being TRBD2 (5 bases). V shed 3 bases and J shed 1 base, with 11 bases lying between them. CDR3 length equals 15 residues. In germline, CDR1 is LNHDA, CDR2 SQIVND (reference sequence). The CDR3 nucleotides are TGTGCCAGTAGTATCGAGGGTTACGGCACAGATACGCAGTATTTT. Its protein is CASSIEGYGTDTQYF.

This chain uses TRBV4-1 with TRBJ2-7; 8 nucleotides line up with TRBD1. V dropped 4 bases and J dropped 0; count of bases not matched to a gene: 8. Per the germline V gene, CDR1 is MGHRA and CDR2 is YSYEKL. The CDR3 runs 16 residues. Here the CDR3 DNA reads TGCGCCAGCAGCCTAGGGACAGGCTTACCCTCCTACGAGCAGTACTTC. Translated, it gives CASSLGTGLPSYEQYF.

The chain uses TRBV11-3 and TRBJ2-7; TRBD1 matches 8 bases. Germline lookup yields CDR1 SGHNT and CDR2 YENEEA. The junction had 4 bases not matched to a gene; V was cut back by 3 bases and J by 3 bases. This CDR3 spans 14 amino acids. CDR3 DNA: TGTGCCAGCAGCTTCCGGACAGGGAGCTACGAGCAGTACTTC. This sequence encodes CASSFRTGSYEQYF.

This chain joins TRBV6-5 and TRBJ2-3, with TRBD2 matching over 7 bases. The trim removed 5 bases at V and 1 base at J, leaving 3 bases unmatched. Germline lookup yields CDR1 MNHEY and CDR2 SVGAGI. This CDR3 has 14 residues. CDR3 region: CASSDLAGTDTQYF. The CDR3, as DNA: TGTGCCAGCAGTGACCTAGCGGGCACAGATACGCAGTATTTT.

The chain combines TRBV7-9 with TRBJ1-1, with TRBD1 matching 7 bases. The germline V gene has CDR1 SEHNR and CDR2 FQNEAQ (reference sequence). Germline trimming cut 3 bases from V and 0 bases from J; bases unmatched to any gene: 10. The CDR3 is 17 residues long. CDR3 coding DNA: TGTGCCAGCAGCTTGGCAGGGGGGAGATACTTGAACACTGAAGCTTTCTTT. It codes for CASSLAGGRYLNTEAFF.

This clone was seen a few times. The chain is built from TRBV9 and TRBJ2-7, with a weak D call TRBD2 (6 bases). This CDR3 region has 14 residues. The V end was cut by 2 bases, the J end by 2 bases, with 11 bases between. Germline loops: CDR1 SGDLS, CDR2 YYNGEE. The CDR3 DNA sequence: TGTGCCAGCAGCGTGTTAGCGGATGCCTACGAGCAGTACTTC. Its protein product is CASSVLADAYEQYF.